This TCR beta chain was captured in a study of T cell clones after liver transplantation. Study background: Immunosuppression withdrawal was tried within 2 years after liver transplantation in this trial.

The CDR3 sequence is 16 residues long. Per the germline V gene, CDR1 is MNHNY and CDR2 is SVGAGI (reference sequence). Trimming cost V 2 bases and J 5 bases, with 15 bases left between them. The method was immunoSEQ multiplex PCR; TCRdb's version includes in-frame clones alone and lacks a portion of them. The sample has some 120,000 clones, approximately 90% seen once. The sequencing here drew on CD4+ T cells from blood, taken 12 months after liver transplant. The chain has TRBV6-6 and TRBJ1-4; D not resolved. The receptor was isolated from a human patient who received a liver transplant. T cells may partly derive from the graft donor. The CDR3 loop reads CASSYGGRQANEKLFF. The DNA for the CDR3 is TGTGCCAGCAGTTACGGAGGGAGGCAGGCGAATGAAAAACTGTTTTTT.